This TCR beta chain was identified during a study of blood T cell repertoires in COVID-19. Study-wide context: Spain, Italy and the United States supplied samples that represented acute and convalescent COVID-19. In each case, the material was cDNA or gDNA derived from T cells, B-cell-depleted T cells, or PBMCs.

Trimming removed 4 bases from V and 2 bases from J; junction bases left unmatched: 9. The germline gives CDR1 LNHDA, CDR2 SQIVND (reference sequence). The CDR3 length is 16 residues. Authors' data handling: Nucleated cell counts were estimated from reference gene primer amplification. Libraries were prepared by immunoSEQ multiplex PCR; TCRdb keeps only in-frame clonotypes and omits some of them. Clone size and V and J calls were adopted from that table, with D and trimming inferred from the DNA. This sample yields about 59,000 clones, of which around 81% are seen a single time; roughly 3.6% belongs to the top ten.

The sequenced material came from peripheral blood. The origin of this receptor is a woman aged 80 or older with acute or convalescent COVID-19. V is TRBV19 and J is TRBJ2-3; 7 nucleotides align to TRBD1. The CDR3 DNA reads as TGTGCCAGTAGTAGCGAGGGGGCAGCCATCACAGATACGCAGTATTTT. This gives the protein CASSSEGAAITDTQYF.